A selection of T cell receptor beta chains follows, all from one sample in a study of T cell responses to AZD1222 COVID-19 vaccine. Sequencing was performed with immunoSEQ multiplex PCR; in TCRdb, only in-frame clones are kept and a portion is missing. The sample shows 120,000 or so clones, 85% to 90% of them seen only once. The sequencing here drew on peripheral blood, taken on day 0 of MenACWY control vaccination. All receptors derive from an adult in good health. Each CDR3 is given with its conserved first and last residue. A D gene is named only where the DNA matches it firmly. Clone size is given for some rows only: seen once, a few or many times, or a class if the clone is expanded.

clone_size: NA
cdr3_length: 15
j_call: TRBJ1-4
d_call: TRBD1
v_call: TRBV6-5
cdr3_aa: CASSSYARGAEKLFF
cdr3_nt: TGTGCCAGCAGTTCATATGCCAGGGGGGCAGAAAAACTGTTTTTT

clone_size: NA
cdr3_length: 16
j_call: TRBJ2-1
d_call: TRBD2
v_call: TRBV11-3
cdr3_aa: CASSPSGSKSYNEQFF
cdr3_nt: TGTGCCAGCAGCCCCAGCGGGAGCAAGAGTTACAATGAGCAGTTCTTC

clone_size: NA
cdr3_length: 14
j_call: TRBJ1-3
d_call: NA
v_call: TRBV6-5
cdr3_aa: CASGSLFSGNTIYF
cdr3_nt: TGTGCCAGCGGGAGCCTTTTCTCTGGAAACACCATATATTTT

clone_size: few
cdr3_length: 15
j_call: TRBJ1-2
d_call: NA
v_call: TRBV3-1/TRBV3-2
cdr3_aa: CASSQELGPWRGYTF
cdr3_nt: TGTGCCAGCAGCCAAGAATTGGGGCCCTGGAGGGGCTACACCTTC

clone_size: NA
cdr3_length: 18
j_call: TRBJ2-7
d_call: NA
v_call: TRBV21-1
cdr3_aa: CASPQGLAQNYYSYEQYF
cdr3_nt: TGTGCCAGCCCCCAAGGACTAGCTCAGAACTACTATTCCTACGAGCAGTACTTC

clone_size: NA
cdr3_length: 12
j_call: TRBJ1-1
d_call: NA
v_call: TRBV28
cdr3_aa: CASSSQGTEAFF
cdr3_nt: TGTGCCAGCAGTTCACAGGGCACTGAAGCTTTCTTT

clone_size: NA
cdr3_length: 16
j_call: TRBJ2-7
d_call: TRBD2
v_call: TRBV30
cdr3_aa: CAWSGDRTSGIYEQYF
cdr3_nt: TGTGCCTGGAGTGGAGACCGGACTAGCGGGATTTACGAGCAGTACTTC

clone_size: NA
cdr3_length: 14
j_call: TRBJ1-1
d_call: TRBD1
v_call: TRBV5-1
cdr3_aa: CASSSTGGGTEAFF
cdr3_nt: TGCGCCAGCAGCTCGACAGGGGGCGGCACTGAAGCTTTCTTT

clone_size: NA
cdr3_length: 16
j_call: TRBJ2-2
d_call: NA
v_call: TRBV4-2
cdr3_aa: CASSQSGGSNTGELFF
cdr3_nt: TGTGCCAGCAGCCAGAGCGGAGGATCGAACACCGGGGAGCTGTTTTTT

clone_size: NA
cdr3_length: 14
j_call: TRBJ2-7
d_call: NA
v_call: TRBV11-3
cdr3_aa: CASSHLGGPYEQYF
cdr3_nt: TGTGCCAGCAGCCATCTGGGGGGCCCCTACGAGCAGTACTTC

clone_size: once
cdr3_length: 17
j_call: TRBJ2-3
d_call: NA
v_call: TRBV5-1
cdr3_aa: CASSPRSSGSGADTQYF
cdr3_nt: TGCGCCAGCAGCCCCCGGAGCTCGGGGTCGGGGGCAGATACGCAGTATTTT

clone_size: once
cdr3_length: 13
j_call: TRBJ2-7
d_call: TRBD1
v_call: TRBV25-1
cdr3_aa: CASSESPRDSKLF
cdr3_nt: TGTGCCAGCAGTGAATCCCCACGGGACAGCAAACTCTTC

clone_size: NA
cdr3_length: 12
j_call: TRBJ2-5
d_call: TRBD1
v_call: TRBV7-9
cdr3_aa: CATTGGRETQYF
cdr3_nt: TGTGCCACAACAGGGGGCAGGGAGACCCAGTACTTC

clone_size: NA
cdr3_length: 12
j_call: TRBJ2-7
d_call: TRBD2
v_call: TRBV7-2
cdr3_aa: CASVRGRAGQYF
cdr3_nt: TGTGCCAGCGTCCGCGGGAGGGCCGGGCAGTACTTC

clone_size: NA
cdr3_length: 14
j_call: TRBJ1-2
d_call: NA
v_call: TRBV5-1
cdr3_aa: CASSPGLPESGYTF
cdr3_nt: TGCGCCAGCAGCCCGGGACTGCCGGAGAGCGGCTACACCTTC

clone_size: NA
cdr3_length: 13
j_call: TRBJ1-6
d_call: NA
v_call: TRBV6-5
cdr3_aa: CASMGVSTATLHF
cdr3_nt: TGTGCCAGCATGGGGGTTTCAACGGCCACCCTCCACTTT

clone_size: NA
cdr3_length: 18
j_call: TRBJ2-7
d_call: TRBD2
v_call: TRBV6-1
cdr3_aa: CASSEGTSGRALGYEQYF
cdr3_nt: TGTGCCAGCAGTGAAGGGACTAGCGGGAGGGCCTTGGGCTACGAGCAGTACTTC

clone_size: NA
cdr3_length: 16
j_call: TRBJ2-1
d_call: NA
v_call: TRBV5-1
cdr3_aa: CASSWNTGTSYNEQFF
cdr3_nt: TGCGCCAGCAGCTGGAACACGGGAACCTCCTACAATGAGCAGTTCTTC

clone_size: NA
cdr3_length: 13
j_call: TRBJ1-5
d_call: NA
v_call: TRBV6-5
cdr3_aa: CASSYDPNQPQHF
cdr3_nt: TGTGCCAGCAGTTACGATCCCAATCAGCCCCAGCATTTT

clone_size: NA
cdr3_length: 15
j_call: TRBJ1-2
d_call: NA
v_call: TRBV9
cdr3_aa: CASSVRGGGDYGYTF
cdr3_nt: TGTGCCAGCAGCGTCCGAGGGGGAGGCGACTATGGCTACACCTTC

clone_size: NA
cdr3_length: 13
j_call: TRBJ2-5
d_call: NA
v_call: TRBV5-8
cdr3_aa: CASSLASPRTQYF
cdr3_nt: TGTGCCAGCAGCTTGGCTAGCCCCAGGACCCAGTACTTC

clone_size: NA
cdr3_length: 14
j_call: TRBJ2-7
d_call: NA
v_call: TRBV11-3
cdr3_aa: CASSLGGETYEQYF
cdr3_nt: TGTGCCAGCAGCTTAGGGGGGGAGACCTACGAGCAGTACTTC

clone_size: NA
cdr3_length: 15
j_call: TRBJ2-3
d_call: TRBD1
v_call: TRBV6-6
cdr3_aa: CASSPGTGATDTQYF
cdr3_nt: TGTGCCAGCAGCCCCGGGACAGGGGCGACAGATACGCAGTATTTT

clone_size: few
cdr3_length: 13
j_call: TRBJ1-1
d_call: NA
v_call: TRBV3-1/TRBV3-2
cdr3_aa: CASSQRGATEAFF
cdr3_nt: TGTGCCAGCAGCCAACGAGGGGCCACTGAAGCTTTCTTT

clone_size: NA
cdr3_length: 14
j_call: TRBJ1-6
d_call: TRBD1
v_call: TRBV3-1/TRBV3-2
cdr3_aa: CASRQGPYNSPLHF
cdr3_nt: TGTGCCAGCCGACAGGGCCCATATAATTCACCCCTCCACTTT

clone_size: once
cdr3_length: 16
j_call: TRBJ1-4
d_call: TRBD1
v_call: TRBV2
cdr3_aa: CASSRTPGQIGEKLFF
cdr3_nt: TGTGCCAGCAGTCGGACTCCGGGACAGATAGGTGAAAAACTGTTTTTT

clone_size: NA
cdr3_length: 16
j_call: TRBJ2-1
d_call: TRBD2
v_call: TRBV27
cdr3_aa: CASSFQPGGLYNEQFF
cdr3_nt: TGTGCCAGCAGTTTTCAACCGGGAGGTCTCTACAATGAGCAGTTCTTC

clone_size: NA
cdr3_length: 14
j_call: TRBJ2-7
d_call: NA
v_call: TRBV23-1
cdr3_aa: CASRPRPGDHEQYF
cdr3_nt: TGCGCCAGCCGCCCCCGGCCCGGGGACCACGAGCAGTACTTC

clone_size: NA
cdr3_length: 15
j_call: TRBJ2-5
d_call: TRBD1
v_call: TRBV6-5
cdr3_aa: CASSYGDRGSETQYF
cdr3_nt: TGTGCCAGCAGTTACGGGGACAGGGGGTCGGAGACCCAGTACTTC

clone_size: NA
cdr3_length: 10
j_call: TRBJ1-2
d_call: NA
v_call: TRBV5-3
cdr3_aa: CARSLCGYTF
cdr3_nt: TGTGCCAGAAGCTTGTGTGGCTACACCTTC

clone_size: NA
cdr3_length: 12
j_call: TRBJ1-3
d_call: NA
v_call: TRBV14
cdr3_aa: CASSQRGNTIYF
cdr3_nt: TGTGCCAGCAGCCAACGAGGAAACACCATATATTTT

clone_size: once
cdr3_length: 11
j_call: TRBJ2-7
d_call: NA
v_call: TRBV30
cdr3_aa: CAWKASYEQYF
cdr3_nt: TGTGCCTGGAAAGCAAGCTACGAGCAGTACTTC

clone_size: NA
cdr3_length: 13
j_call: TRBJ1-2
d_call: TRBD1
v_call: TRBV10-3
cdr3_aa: CAISGQGVGGYTF
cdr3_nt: TGTGCCATCAGCGGACAGGGGGTGGGAGGCTACACCTTC

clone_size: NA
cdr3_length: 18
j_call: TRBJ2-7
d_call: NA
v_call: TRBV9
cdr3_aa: CASSVSGDTSPLSYEQYF
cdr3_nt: TGTGCCAGCAGCGTCTCAGGGGATACGAGCCCCCTTTCCTACGAGCAGTACTTC

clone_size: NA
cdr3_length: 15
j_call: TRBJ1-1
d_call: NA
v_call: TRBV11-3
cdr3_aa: CASRQYGQLNTEAFF
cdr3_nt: TGTGCCAGCAGACAATACGGACAGCTGAACACTGAAGCTTTCTTT

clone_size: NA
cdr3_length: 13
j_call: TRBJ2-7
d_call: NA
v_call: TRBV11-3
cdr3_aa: CASLGTDMEEQYF
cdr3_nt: TGTGCCAGCCTCGGGACGGACATGGAAGAGCAGTACTTC

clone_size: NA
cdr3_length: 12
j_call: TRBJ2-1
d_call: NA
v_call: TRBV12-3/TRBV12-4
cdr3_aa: CASSPAGEVKFF
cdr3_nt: TGTGCCAGCAGTCCTGCAGGGGAGGTAAAGTTCTTC

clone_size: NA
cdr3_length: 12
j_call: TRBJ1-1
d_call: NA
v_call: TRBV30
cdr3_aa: CAWGQNPGEAFF
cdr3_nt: TGTGCCTGGGGACAGAACCCCGGTGAAGCTTTCTTT

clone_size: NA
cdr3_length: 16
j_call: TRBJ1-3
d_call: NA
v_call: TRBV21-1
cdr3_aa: CASSKRRVTVRNTIYF
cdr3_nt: TGTGCCAGCAGCAAACGCAGAGTCACGGTAAGAAACACCATATATTTT

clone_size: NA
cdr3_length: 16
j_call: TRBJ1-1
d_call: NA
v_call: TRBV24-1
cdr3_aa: CATSDLGKTMNTEAFF
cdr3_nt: TGTGCCACCAGTGATTTGGGGAAGACAATGAACACTGAAGCTTTCTTT